The 29 T cell receptor beta chains given below trace back to one sample, sequenced in a study of cytomegalovirus exposure and HLA in healthy donors. PCR used 60 Vbeta primers and 13 Jbeta primers. Produced via immunoSEQ multiplex PCR; TCRdb's table is partial and in-frame only. The data show more than 150,000 clones, 78% seen once. Specimen: PBMCs. These receptors all come from a woman aged 25 to 39 in good health and CMV-seropositive.

The chain carries TRBV4-3 and TRBJ2-4; D not resolved. The CDR3 sequence is 15 residues long. From germline, CDR1 is LGHNA and CDR2 YSLEER. V shed 0 bases and J shed 7 bases, with 13 bases lying between them. The CDR3 reads CASSQDSGLSNIQYF. As DNA, the CDR3 is TGCGCCAGCAGCCAAGACTCCGGTCTGAGCAACATTCAGTACTTC.

The J gene is TRBJ2-3, the V gene TRBV4-2; 8 nucleotides agree with TRBD2. V trimming: 4 bases; J trimming: 0 bases; junction bases outside the gene matches: 15. Germline values: CDR1 LGHNA, CDR2 YNFKEQ. The CDR3 contains 19 residues. The CDR3 bases are TGTGCCAGCAGCCCAAGGGTCGCCTTGCGGGGGGCTAGCACAGATACGCAGTATTTT. It yields the protein CASSPRVALRGASTDTQYF.

This clone was observed a handful of times. The chain recombines TRBV6-1 with TRBJ1-4; D unresolved. Germline loops: CDR1 MNHNS, CDR2 SASEGT. V was clipped by 1 base and J by 5 bases, with 20 bases between them. This CDR3 spans 18 amino acids. CDR3 loop: CASSEGLVWAAWNEKLFF. CDR3 coding DNA: TGTGCCAGCAGTGAAGGTCTGGTCTGGGCTGCTTGGAATGAAAAACTGTTTTTT.

V and J are TRBV7-9 and TRBJ2-7; 8 positions match TRBD2. From germline, CDR1 is SEHNR and CDR2 FQNEAQ (reference sequence). This CDR3 region has 14 residues. V trimming: 4 bases; J trimming: 6 bases; junction bases outside the gene matches: 8. The CDR3 loop reads CASSSMTSAGEQYF. The CDR3 DNA reads as TGTGCCAGCAGCTCGATGACTAGCGCGGGCGAGCAGTACTTC.

This clone was counted between two and nine times. This rearrangement joins TRBV5-1 to TRBJ2-1; D may be TRBD2 (6 bases). Looked up from germline, CDR1 is SGHRS and CDR2 is YFSETQ. The CDR3 has 15 amino acids. The V gene lost 0 bases and the J gene lost 4 bases, with 11 bases spanning the gap. This chain's CDR3 is CASSLASEPYNEQFF. The CDR3 region has the DNA TGCGCCAGCAGCTTGGCTAGCGAACCTTACAATGAGCAGTTCTTC.

This clone was recorded only once. This rearrangement joins TRBV4-2 to TRBJ2-2, with TRBD2 identical over 11 bases. J was trimmed by 2 bases and V by 0 bases; bases with no gene match: 5. Germline V gene lookup returns CDR1 LGHNA and CDR2 YNFKEQ. This CDR3 is 18 amino acids long. CDR3 protein: CASSQDPGLAVNTGELFF. The DNA of the CDR3 is TGTGCCAGCAGCCAAGACCCGGGACTAGCGGTTAACACCGGGGAGCTGTTTTTT.

The V and J genes are TRBV19 and TRBJ2-1; 8 nucleotides align to TRBD2. The CDR3 covers 15 residues. The trim removed 5 bases at V and 2 bases at J, leaving 5 bases unmatched. Germline V gene lookup returns CDR1 LNHDA and CDR2 SQIVND (reference sequence). This chain's CDR3 is CASSDSGGPYNEQFF. The DNA for the CDR3 is TGTGCCAGTAGTGACAGCGGGGGTCCCTACAATGAGCAGTTCTTC. The full variable domain, with the rest looked up from reference TRBV19 and TRBJ2-1, is DGGITQSPKYLFRKEGQNVTLSCEQNLNHDAMYWYRQDPGQGLRLIYYSQIVNDFQKGDIAEGYSVSREKKESFPLTVTSAQKNPTAFYLCASSDSGGPYNEQFFGPGTRLTVL.

This rearrangement joins TRBV6-4 to TRBJ2-3; 9 bases are shared with TRBD2. This CDR3 has 16 residues. J was trimmed by 0 bases and V by 5 bases; bases with no gene match: 6. Germline-derived CDR1 and CDR2 are MRHNA and SNTAGT. Here the CDR3 reads CASSSGTSRSTDTQYF. DNA of the CDR3: TGTGCCAGCAGTTCAGGGACTAGCAGGAGCACAGATACGCAGTATTTT.

This chain links TRBV6-5 with TRBJ2-2; 7 bases are shared with TRBD2. The J segment lost 7 bases and the V segment lost 5 bases, leaving 10 bases of the junction unmatched. There are 15 residues in the CDR3. Germline values: CDR1 MNHEY, CDR2 SVGAGI. The CDR3 here is CASSRAGKRGGELFF. CDR3 sequence (DNA): TGTGCCAGCAGTCGGGCCGGCAAGCGGGGCGGGGAGCTGTTTTTT.

The V call is TRBV7-6, the J call TRBJ2-6, with D perhaps TRBD2 (6 bases). V shed 1 base and J shed 1 base, with 14 bases lying between them. Germline V CDR1 and CDR2: SGHVS, FNYEAQ. The length of the CDR3 is 18 residues. The CDR3 here is CASSLEVGEVSGANVLTF. In DNA form, the CDR3 reads TGTGCCAGCAGCTTAGAGGTAGGGGAGGTGTCTGGGGCCAACGTCCTGACTTTC.

The chain uses TRBV5-6 and TRBJ1-2; 7 bases fit TRBD1. This CDR3 is 18 amino acids long. V shed 0 bases and J 3 bases; nucleotides not matched to a gene: 14. The germline V gene has CDR1 SGHDT and CDR2 YYEEEE. The CDR3 sequence: CASSLGTGSPTIYYGYTF. The CDR3 nucleotides are TGTGCCAGCAGCTTGGGGACAGGAAGTCCGACCATTTACTATGGCTACACCTTC.

The J gene is TRBJ2-7, the V gene TRBV7-9; D is ambiguous. Germline CDR1 and CDR2: SEHNR and FQNEAQ (reference sequence). V lost 5 bases and J lost 5, with 16 bases in between. This CDR3 comprises 14 residues. The CDR3 coding sequence is TGTGCCAGCAGCCGAAGCTTTGCGGCGGACGAGCAGTACTTC. Translating it yields CASSRSFAADEQYF.

V gene TRBV6-6 combines with J gene TRBJ1-1, with D unresolved. Germline V gene sequence: CDR1 MNHNY, CDR2 SVGAGI (reference sequence). Trimming left V 0 bases short and J 6 bases short, with 11 bases between. The CDR3 runs 14 residues. CDR3 region: CASSYSIGRAEAFF. The CDR3 DNA sequence: TGTGCCAGCAGTTACTCGATTGGCCGGGCTGAAGCTTTCTTT.

DNA of the CDR3: TGTGCCAGCAGCTCAGGGTATGAGCAGTTCTTC. The encoded protein is CASSSGYEQFF. The V call is TRBV7-3, the J call TRBJ2-1; TRBD1 is a possible D gene (5 bases). The V gene's germline CDR1 is SGHTA and CDR2 FQGTGA. CDR3 length equals 11 residues. V was trimmed by 4 bases and J by 8 bases, leaving 6 bases between them.

The chain recombines TRBV27 with TRBJ2-1, with 7 bases lining up with TRBD2. The length of the CDR3 is 15 residues. The germline CDR1 and CDR2 sequences are MNHEY and SMNVEV (reference sequence). The V gene end was trimmed by 6 bases and the J gene end by 8 bases; junction bases not matched to a gene: 13. The CDR3 DNA sequence: TGTGCCAGCAGCCTTGCTGCCCAGCGGGGTGATGAGCAGTTCTTC. Its protein product is CASSLAAQRGDEQFF.

This chain connects TRBV14 to TRBJ2-7; possible D gene TRBD1, 6 bases. Looked up from germline, CDR1 is SGHDN and CDR2 is FVKESK. Between the trimmed V and J ends, which lost 3 bases and 2 bases, there was a span of 11 bases. The CDR3 sequence is 14 residues long. CDR3 loop: CASSQDSYPYEQYF. Here the CDR3 DNA reads TGTGCCAGCAGCCAGGACAGTTATCCCTACGAGCAGTACTTC.

The chain uses TRBV7-5 and TRBJ1-3. TRBV7-5 is tagged as a pseudogene. This CDR3 has 18 amino acids. This CDR3 is CARSLEPLGRDSGNTIYF. DNA for the CDR3: TGTGCCAGAAGCTTAGAACCCCTTGGACGGGACTCTGGAAACACCATATATTTT.

V gene TRBV2 combines with J gene TRBJ2-3, with 9 positions matching TRBD2. Trimming took 3 bases from V and 4 from J; bases not matched to a gene: 5. Per the germline V gene, CDR1 is SNHLY and CDR2 is FYNNEI. This CDR3 spans 15 amino acids. Here the CDR3 reads CASSDLAGVPDTQYF. In DNA, the CDR3 is TGTGCCAGCAGTGATTTAGCGGGAGTTCCAGATACGCAGTATTTT.

V gene TRBV5-1 combines with J gene TRBJ1-2; tentatively, D is TRBD1 (5 bases). Germline lookup yields CDR1 SGHRS and CDR2 YFSETQ. The CDR3 loop spans 13 amino acids. Trimming took 2 bases from V and 7 from J, leaving 12 bases between them. The CDR3 sequence: CASSFSQGGGYTF. The CDR3 DNA reads TGCGCCAGCAGCTTTAGCCAGGGTGGTGGCTACACCTTC.

V usage is TRBV27 and J usage is TRBJ1-4; 9 nucleotides line up with TRBD1. V shed 0 bases and J 2 bases; nucleotides not matched to a gene: 7. The CDR3 is 18 amino acids. CDR1 and CDR2 (germline): MNHEY, SMNVEV (reference sequence). In nucleotides, the CDR3 is TGTGCCAGCAGTTTATCCGGGACAGGGTGGGCGACTAATGAAAAACTGTTTTTT. Translated, it gives CASSLSGTGWATNEKLFF. Supplemented by reference TRBV27 and TRBJ1-4, the full variable domain reads EAQVTQNPRYLITVTGKKLTVTCSQNMNHEYMSWYRQDPGLGLRQIYYSMNVEVTDKGDVPEGYKVSRKEKRNFPLILESPSPNQTSLYFCASSLSGTGWATNEKLFFGSGTQLSVL.

This clone was observed once. In DNA form, the CDR3 reads TGCGCCAGCAGCTTGGCTTCCGCGGAAGGCTACACCTTC. Amino acid sequence: CASSLASAEGYTF. The rearrangement links TRBV5-1 to TRBJ1-2; D not certain. Per the germline V gene, CDR1 is SGHRS and CDR2 is YFSETQ. There are 13 residues in the CDR3. Deletions cut 0 bases from V and 8 bases from J, with 11 bases between.

The chain employs TRBV29-1 and TRBJ1-1; D unclear. The CDR3 length is 13 residues. The ends were cut back, 5 bases at V and 3 bases at J, with 13 bases in the middle. The germline CDR1 and CDR2 sequences are SQVTM and ANQGSEA. The CDR3: CSVYPDGYTEAFF. The CDR3 coding sequence is TGCAGCGTTTATCCCGACGGGTACACTGAAGCTTTCTTT.

The chain is built from TRBV2 and TRBJ2-5, with D unresolved. This CDR3 contains 14 residues. CDR1 and CDR2 (germline): SNHLY, FYNNEI. Between the trimmed V and J ends, which lost 2 bases and 1 base, there was a span of 8 bases. The DNA of the CDR3 is TGTGCCAGCAGTGAAAGGAGACCCCAAGAGACCCAGTACTTC. Its translation: CASSERRPQETQYF.

The V gene is TRBV6-1, the J gene TRBJ1-1; D ambiguous. This CDR3 is 13 amino acids long. Germline CDR1 MNHNS, CDR2 SASEGT. Trimming pared 9 bases from V and 0 bases from J, leaving 11 bases between. CDR3 region: CASRGTMNTEAFF. CDR3 DNA sequence: TGTGCCAGTCGGGGAACCATGAACACTGAAGCTTTCTTT.

The chain has TRBV7-6 and TRBJ1-1; D unclear. From germline, CDR1 is SGHVS and CDR2 FNYEAQ. V dropped 5 bases and J dropped 5 bases, with 18 bases sitting between them. The CDR3 sequence is 15 residues long. The CDR3 bases are TGTGCCAGCAGCCAACACAAATCCCCGATGACTGAAGCTTTCTTT. Its translation is CASSQHKSPMTEAFF.

This rearrangement joins TRBV7-2 to TRBJ1-1; tentatively, D is TRBD1 (5 bases). V lost 5 bases to trimming and J lost 3 bases, with 13 bases between them. CDR3 length equals 14 residues. Per germline, CDR1 SGHTA and CDR2 FQGNSA. The CDR3: CASSPTTAYTEAFF. The CDR3 nucleotides read TGTGCCAGCAGCCCGACGACAGCGTACACTGAAGCTTTCTTT.

This chain links TRBV6-1 with TRBJ1-1, with TRBD1 as a possible D gene (6 bases). This CDR3 has 12 residues. Germline V gene data show CDR1 as MNHNS and CDR2 as SASEGT. V was shortened by 8 bases and J by 4 bases, with 11 bases between the two germline ends. The CDR3 sequence: CASEGTTTEAFF. The CDR3, as DNA: TGTGCCAGCGAAGGGACAACCACTGAAGCTTTCTTT.

In this sample, this clone turned up a few times. The chain carries TRBV18 and TRBJ1-2; 7 bases map to TRBD1. Looked up from germline, CDR1 is KGHSH and CDR2 is LQKENI. CDR3 length: 14 residues. V lost 3 bases to trimming and J lost 8 bases; unmatched junction nucleotides: 9. As DNA, the CDR3 is TGTGCCAGCTCACCGGGACAGCCCGTAGGGGGCTACACCTTC. Residues: CASSPGQPVGGYTF.

The chain has TRBV18 and TRBJ2-1, with 13 bases that match TRBD2. CDR1 is KGHSH, CDR2 LQKENI, per germline. J was trimmed by 0 bases and V by 8 bases; bases with no gene match: 4. The CDR3 is made up of 16 amino acids. The CDR3 protein is CASHWTSGSSYNEQFF. CDR3 DNA: TGTGCCAGCCACTGGACTAGCGGGAGCTCCTACAATGAGCAGTTCTTC. Variable domain in full (rest from reference TRBV18 and TRBJ2-1): NAGVMQNPRHLVRRRGQEARLRCSPMKGHSHVYWYRQLPEEGLKFMVYLQKENIIDESGMPKERFSAEFPKEGPSILRIQQVVRGDSAAYFCASHWTSGSSYNEQFFGPGTRLTVL.